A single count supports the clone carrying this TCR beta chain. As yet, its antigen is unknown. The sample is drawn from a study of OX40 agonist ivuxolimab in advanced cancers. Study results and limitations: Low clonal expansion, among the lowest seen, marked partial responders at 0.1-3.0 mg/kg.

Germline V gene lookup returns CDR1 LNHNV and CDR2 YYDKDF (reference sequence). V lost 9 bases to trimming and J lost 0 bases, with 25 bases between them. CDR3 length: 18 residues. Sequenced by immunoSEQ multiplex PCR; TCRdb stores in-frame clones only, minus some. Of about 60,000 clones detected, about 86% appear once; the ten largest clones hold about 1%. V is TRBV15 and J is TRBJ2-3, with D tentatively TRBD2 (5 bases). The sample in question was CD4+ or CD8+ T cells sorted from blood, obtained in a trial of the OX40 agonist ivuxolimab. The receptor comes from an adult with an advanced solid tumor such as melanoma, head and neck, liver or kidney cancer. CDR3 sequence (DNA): TGTGCCACTAGGAGGCTAGCCGACGCAGCGGCTAGCACAGATACGCAGTATTTT. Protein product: CATRRLADAAASTDTQYF.